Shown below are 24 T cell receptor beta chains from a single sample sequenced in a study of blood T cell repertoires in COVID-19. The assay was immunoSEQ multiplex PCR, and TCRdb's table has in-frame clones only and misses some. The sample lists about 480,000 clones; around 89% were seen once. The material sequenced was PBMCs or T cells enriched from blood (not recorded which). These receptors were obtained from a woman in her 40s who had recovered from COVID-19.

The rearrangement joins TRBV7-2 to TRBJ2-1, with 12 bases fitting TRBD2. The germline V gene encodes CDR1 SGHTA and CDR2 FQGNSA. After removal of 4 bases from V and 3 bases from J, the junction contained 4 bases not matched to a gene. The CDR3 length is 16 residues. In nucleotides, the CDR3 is TGTGCCAGCAGCTCCCTAGCGGGAGGGGTCTACAATGAGCAGTTCTTC. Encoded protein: CASSSLAGGVYNEQFF.

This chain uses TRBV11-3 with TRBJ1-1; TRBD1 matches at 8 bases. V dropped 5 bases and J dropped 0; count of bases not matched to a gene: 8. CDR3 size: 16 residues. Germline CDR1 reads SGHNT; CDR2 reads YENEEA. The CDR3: CASSPGQGHMNTEAFF. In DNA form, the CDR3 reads TGTGCCAGCAGCCCAGGACAGGGCCACATGAACACTGAAGCTTTCTTT. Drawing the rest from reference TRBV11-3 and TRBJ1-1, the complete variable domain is EAGVVQSPRYKIIEKKQPVAFWCNPISGHNTLYWYLQNLGQGPELLIRYENEEAVDDSQLPKDRFSAERLKGVDSTLKIQPAELGDSAVYLCASSPGQGHMNTEAFFGQGTRLTVV.

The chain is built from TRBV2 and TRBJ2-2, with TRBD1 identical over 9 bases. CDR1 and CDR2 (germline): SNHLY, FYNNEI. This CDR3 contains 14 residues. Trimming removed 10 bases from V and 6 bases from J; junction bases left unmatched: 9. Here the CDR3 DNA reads TGTGCCACCTCCGGGACAGGGAGGTCCGGGGAGCTGTTTTTT. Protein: CATSGTGRSGELFF. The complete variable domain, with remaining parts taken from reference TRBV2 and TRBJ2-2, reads EPEVTQTPSHQVTQMGQEVILRCVPISNHLYFYWYRQILGQKVEFLVSFYNNEISEKSEIFDDQFSVERPDGSNFTLKIRSTKLEDSAMYFCATSGTGRSGELFFGEGSRLTVL.

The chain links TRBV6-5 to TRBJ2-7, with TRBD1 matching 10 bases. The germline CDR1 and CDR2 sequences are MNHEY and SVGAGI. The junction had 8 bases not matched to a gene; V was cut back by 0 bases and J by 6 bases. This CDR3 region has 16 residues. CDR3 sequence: CASSYSTTGTGAEQYF. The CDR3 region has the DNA TGTGCCAGCAGTTACTCTACGACCGGGACAGGGGCCGAGCAGTACTTC.

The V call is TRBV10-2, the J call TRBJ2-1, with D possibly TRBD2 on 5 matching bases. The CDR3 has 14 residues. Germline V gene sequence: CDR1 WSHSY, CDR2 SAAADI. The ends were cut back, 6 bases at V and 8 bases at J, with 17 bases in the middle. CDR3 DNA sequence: TGCGCCAGCAGAGGAAGCCTCGGGGTCGATGAGCAGTTCTTC. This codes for CASRGSLGVDEQFF.

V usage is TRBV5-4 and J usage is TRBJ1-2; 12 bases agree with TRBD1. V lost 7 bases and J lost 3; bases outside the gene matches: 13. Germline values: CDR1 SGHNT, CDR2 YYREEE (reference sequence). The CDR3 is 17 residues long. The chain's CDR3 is CASYPGGTGGRYYGYTF. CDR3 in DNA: TGTGCCAGCTATCCCGGAGGGACAGGGGGCCGTTACTATGGCTACACCTTC.

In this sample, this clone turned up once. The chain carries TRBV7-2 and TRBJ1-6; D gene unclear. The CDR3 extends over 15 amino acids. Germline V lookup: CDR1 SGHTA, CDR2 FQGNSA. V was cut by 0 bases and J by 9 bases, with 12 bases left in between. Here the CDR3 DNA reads TGTGCCAGCAGCTTAGCCCCACTCGGTCCTTCACCCCTCCACTTT. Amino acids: CASSLAPLGPSPLHF.

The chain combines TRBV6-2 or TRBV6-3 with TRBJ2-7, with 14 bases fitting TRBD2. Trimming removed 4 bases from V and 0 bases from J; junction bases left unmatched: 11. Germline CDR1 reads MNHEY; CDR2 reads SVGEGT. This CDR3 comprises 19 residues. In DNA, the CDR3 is TGTGCCAGCAGTTCGCGGACTAGCGGGAGGCTTTTAGACTCCTACGAGCAGTACTTC. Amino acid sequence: CASSSRTSGRLLDSYEQYF.

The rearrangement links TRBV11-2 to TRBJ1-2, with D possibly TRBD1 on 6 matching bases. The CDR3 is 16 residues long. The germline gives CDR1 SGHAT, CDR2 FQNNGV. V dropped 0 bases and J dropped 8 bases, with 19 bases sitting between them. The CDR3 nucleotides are TGTGCCAGCAGCTTAGATCGCCCCCAGGGGCGTCAGGGCTACACCTTC. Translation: CASSLDRPQGRQGYTF.

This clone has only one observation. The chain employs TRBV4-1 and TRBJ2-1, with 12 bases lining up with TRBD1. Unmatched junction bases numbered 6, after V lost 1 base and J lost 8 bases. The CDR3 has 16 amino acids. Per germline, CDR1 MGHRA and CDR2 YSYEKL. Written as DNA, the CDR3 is TGCGCCAGCAGCCAAGGCAGGGACAGGGGGCGGGATGAGCAGTTCTTC. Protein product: CASSQGRDRGRDEQFF.

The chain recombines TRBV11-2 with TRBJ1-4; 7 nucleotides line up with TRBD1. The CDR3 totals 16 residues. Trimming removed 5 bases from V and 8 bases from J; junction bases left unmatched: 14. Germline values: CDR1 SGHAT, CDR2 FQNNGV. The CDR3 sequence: CASSSLRQGRKEKLFF. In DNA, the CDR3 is TGTGCCAGCAGCAGCTTAAGACAGGGAAGAAAGGAAAAACTGTTTTTT.

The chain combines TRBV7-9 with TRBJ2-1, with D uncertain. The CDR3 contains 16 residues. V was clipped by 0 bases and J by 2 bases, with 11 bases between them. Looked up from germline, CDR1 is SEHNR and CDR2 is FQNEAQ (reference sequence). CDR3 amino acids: CASSLAANLAYNEQFF. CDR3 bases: TGTGCCAGCAGCTTAGCGGCAAATCTTGCCTACAATGAGCAGTTCTTC.

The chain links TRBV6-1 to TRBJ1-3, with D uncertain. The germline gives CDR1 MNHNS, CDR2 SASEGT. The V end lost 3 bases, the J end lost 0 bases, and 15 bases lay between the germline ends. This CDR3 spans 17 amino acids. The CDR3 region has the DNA TGTGCCAGCAGTGATAGAGACGACTACCCCTCTGGAAACACCATATATTTT. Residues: CASSDRDDYPSGNTIYF.

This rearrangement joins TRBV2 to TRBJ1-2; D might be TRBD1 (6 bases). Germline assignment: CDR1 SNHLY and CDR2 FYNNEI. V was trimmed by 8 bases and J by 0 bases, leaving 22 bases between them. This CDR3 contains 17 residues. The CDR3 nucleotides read TGTGCCAGCGGGGCCCCGCCGGGACAATCCTCTAACTATGGCTACACCTTC. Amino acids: CASGAPPGQSSNYGYTF.

CDR3 sequence (DNA): TGTGCCAGCAGTTTATCCAGGGGTACGCCCCAGCATTTT. It codes for CASSLSRGTPQHF. The chain joins TRBV12-3 or TRBV12-4 to TRBJ1-5, with D tentatively TRBD1 (6 bases). The V and J ends lost 2 bases and 9 bases respectively, with 11 bases between them. The CDR3 length is 13 residues.

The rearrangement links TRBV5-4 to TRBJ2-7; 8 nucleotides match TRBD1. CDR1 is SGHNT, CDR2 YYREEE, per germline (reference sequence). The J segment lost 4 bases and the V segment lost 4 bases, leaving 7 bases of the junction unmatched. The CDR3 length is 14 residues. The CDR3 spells CASSAGQAGYEQYF. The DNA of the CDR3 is TGTGCCAGCAGCGCGGGACAGGCGGGGTACGAGCAGTACTTC.

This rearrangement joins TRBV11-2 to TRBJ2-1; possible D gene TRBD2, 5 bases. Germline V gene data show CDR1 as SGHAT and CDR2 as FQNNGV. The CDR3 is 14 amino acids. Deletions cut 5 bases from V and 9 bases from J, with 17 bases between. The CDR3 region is CASSQSTLAGEQFF. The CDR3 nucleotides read TGTGCCAGCAGCCAATCGACACTGGCGGGTGAGCAGTTCTTC.

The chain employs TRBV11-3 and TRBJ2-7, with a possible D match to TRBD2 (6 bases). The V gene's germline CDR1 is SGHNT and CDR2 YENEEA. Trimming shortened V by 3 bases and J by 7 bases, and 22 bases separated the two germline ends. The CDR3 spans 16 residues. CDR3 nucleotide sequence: TGTGCCAGCAGCTTGCCTAGTGCGCGGGATCGGGGGGAGCAGTACTTC. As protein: CASSLPSARDRGEQYF.

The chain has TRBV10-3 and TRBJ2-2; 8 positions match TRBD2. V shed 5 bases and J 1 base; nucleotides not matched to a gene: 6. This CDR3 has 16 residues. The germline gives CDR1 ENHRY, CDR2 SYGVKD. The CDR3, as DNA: TGTGCCATCAGTTCAGCGGGAGAAAAGAACACCGGGGAGCTGTTTTTT. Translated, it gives CAISSAGEKNTGELFF.

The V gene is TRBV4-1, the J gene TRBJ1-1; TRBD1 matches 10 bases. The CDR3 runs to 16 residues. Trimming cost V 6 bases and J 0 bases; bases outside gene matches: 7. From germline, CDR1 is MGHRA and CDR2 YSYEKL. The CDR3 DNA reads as TGCGCCAGCAGGGAGCGACAGGGGGCAGTGAACACTGAAGCTTTCTTT. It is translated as CASRERQGAVNTEAFF.

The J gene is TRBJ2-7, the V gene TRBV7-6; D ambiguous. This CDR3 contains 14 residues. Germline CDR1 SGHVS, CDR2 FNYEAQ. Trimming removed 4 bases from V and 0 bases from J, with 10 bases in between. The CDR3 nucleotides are TGTGCCAGCAGCTCCAGAAGAAGCTCCTACGAGCAGTACTTC. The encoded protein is CASSSRRSSYEQYF.

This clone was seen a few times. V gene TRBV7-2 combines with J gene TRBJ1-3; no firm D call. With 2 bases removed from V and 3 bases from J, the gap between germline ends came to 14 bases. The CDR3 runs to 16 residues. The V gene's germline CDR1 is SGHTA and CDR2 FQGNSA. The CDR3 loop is CASSLISPRGGNTIYF. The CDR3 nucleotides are TGTGCCAGCAGCTTAATATCGCCCCGGGGTGGAAACACCATATATTTT.

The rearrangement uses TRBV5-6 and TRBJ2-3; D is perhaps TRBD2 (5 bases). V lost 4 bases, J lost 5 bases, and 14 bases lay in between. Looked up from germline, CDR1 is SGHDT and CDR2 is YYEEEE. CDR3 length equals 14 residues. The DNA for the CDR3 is TGTGCCAGCAGCCAACGGACTTTAGAAGATACGCAGTATTTT. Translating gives CASSQRTLEDTQYF.

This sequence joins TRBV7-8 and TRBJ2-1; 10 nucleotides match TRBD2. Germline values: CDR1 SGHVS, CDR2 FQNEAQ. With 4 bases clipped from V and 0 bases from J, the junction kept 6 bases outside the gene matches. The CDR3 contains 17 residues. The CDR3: CASSSSSGRASYNEQFF. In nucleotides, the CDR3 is TGTGCCAGCAGCTCTTCCAGCGGGAGGGCCTCCTACAATGAGCAGTTCTTC.